The rows below give T cell receptor beta chains drawn from one sample of a study of early T cells in non-severe SARS-CoV-2 infection. MiXCR was run by TCRdb on the 5' RACE reads, yielding one entry per CDR3 protein. Among about 50,000 distinct CDR3 sequences listed, 8% to 10% were seen once. Sequencing was performed on whole blood. The receptor set was obtained from an adult who was a healthcare worker with PCR-confirmed SARS-CoV-2 infection or an uninfected control (not recorded which). CDR3s include the opening cysteine and the closing phenylalanine or tryptophan. The D gene is left open where the match is weak. Clone size is stated in some rows and not others, as once, few, many or a class when expanded.

CDR3 DNA,CDR3 protein,clone size,D gene,V gene,J gene
TGTGCCAGCAGTCTTCACGGGACACTGCCCAGAAATGAGCAGTTCTTC,CASSLHGTLPRNEQFF,-,-,TRBV6-5,TRBJ2-1
TGCGCCAGCAGCCAAGAACAGGGGGCTGAAGCTTTCTTT,CASSQEQGAEAFF,few,TRBD1,TRBV4-1,TRBJ1-1
TGTGCCAGCAGTTTAGCCCCCCCCGGCGGATACCCCACCGGGGAGCTGTTTTTT,CASSLAPPGGYPTGELFF,few,-,TRBV12-3/TRBV12-4,TRBJ2-2
TGTGCCAGCAGCCAAGCTGGACAACCGAACACCGGGGAGCTGTTTTTT,CASSQAGQPNTGELFF,-,-,TRBV4-2,TRBJ2-2
TGTGCCAGCAGTTTGAGCGCAGGGGGAACACCCCTCCACTTT,CASSLSAGGTPLHF,few,TRBD1,TRBV12-3/TRBV12-4,TRBJ1-6
TGTGCCAGCAGCCAAGAAACAGGGTATGACGAGCAGTACTTC,CASSQETGYDEQYF,many,-,TRBV4-2,TRBJ2-7
TGCAGTGCTCCTGAGACACGTGATACGCAGTATTTT,CSAPETRDTQYF,few,-,TRBV20-1,TRBJ2-3
TGTGCCAGCAGCCCCAACGACTACGAGCAGTACTTC,CASSPNDYEQYF,few,-,TRBV28,TRBJ2-7
TGCAGTGCTCTACCCGGGACAGAGAGCACAGATACGCAGTATTTT,CSALPGTESTDTQYF,-,TRBD1,TRBV20-1,TRBJ2-3
TGTGCCAGCGGCCCGACAGGTTCCTACGAGCAGTACTTC,CASGPTGSYEQYF,many,-,TRBV12-3/TRBV12-4,TRBJ2-7
TGTGCTAGTGGTCCAGAGGTGGAGGATGGCTACACCTTC,CASGPEVEDGYTF,many,-,TRBV12-5,TRBJ1-2